This TCR beta chain is from a study of cytomegalovirus exposure and HLA in healthy donors (dated by TCRdb to the late 2010s). Context from the whole study: According to an earlier analysis of 587 of the donors, about 179 million T cells yielded 90 million to 130 million unique TCR beta sequences and around 280 Gb of sequence data. An early release covering roughly 640 HLA-typed donors comprised about 300 gigabases of sequencing data and approximately 85 million unique TCR sequences. Of the 300 to 500 genotyped donors, 65% to 90% were placed in the genetic ancestry cluster associated with self-reported Caucasian donors. The study aimed to test whether cataloging public T cell receptors could reveal signatures of past pathogen exposure. Using immunosequencing, the study profiled T cell repertoires from about 620 subjects and related those repertoires to cytomegalovirus serostatus. Besides the first cohort of under 700 subjects, a separate validation cohort made up of about 120 different subjects was used. The study combined high-throughput TCR immunosequencing, statistical association of individual TCRs with disease status, and machine learning to predict cytomegalovirus infection status. A later analysis re-analyzed previously published TCR beta repertoires from 666 donors and added high-resolution HLA genotyping to study TCR occurrence patterns. The later analysis used no new phenotypic data to find candidate immune exposures, relying instead on TCR beta sequences and their occurrence across donors. An earlier analysis of 587 of the donors used high-throughput TCR beta sequencing to judge whether each TCR beta V gene segment behaved as functional or pseudogenic. Donor age, sex, ethnicity and CMV serostatus were collected together with the repertoire data. A later genetic analysis took genome-wide SNP genotypes for about 65% of the 666 donors and used that subset as a discovery cohort. All discovery cohort repertoires had been generated using a single sequencing platform. HLA typing covered class I and class II loci at four-digit resolution. Typing coverage varied by locus: about 629-630 donors for A, B, C, DRB1 and DQB1; 522 for DQA1; nearly 610 for DPA1; roughly 470 for DPB1. A handful of DR-DQ haplotypes were handled as single units for association and clustering because linkage in the cohort was strong. On average, 235,054 unique TCR beta nucleotide sequences were sequenced per donor among some 430 genotyped donors of the cohort, with roughly 19% of those sequences being non-productive.

On the study overall, not on this receptor specifically: In a later analysis, HLA-associated TCR beta chains were found to be more clonally expanded and to have lower generation probabilities than equally common non-associated chains. The classifier was reported to diagnose cytomegalovirus status with high specificity and sensitivity in both the original and validation cohorts. A cluster of highly shared sequence variants was judged likely to represent a technical artifact of the sequencing pipeline. Because some donors lacked HLA typing at each locus, the association tests relied only on the typed subset. In a later analysis, most CMV-associated TCR beta chains were found to appear HLA-restricted, with HLA associations seemingly driven largely by CMV exposure. A few of the identified cytomegalovirus-associated TCR beta chains were confirmed in vitro to be specific for cytomegalovirus antigens. Presence/absence analyses assumed roughly uniform sequencing depth across donors, an assumption that may not hold. Because counts were too low, roughly 17 rarely observed V segments, including chromosome 9 orphons, were left out of the earlier analysis of some 640 of the donors. According to a later analysis, TCR association rates differed among HLA loci, with DRB1 alleles showing the most associated TCRs and HLA-C alleles showing the fewest. Most TCR sequences were observed very rarely across donors, whereas some public TCRs were present in many individuals. A later analysis associated roughly 17,000 TCR beta sequences with specific HLA alleles at a false discovery rate of 0.05. Correlated functional status among segregating V segments might be attributable to linkage disequilibrium, but an unknown experimental factor could not be ruled out. When HLA alleles, especially DR and DQ, strongly co-occurred, attributing TCR associations to individual alleles was difficult. In this cohort, only TCR beta chains were sequenced, and detectable features were limited by the absence of alpha or paired-chain data. V-gene and J-gene trimming of TCR beta chains was associated with a missense DCLRE1C variant in a later genetic analysis, and the association was replicated in an independent cohort. Compared with the approximately 720-donor mean, donors in an Asian-associated ancestry cluster had fewer N-insertions in productive TCRs, according to a later genetic analysis. In a later analysis, several top co-occurrence clusters were reported to appear linked to parvovirus B19, influenza, CMV and Epstein-Barr virus. Because the 87-base-pair reads could not distinguish some IMGT-functional V segments, including TRBV6-2 and TRBV6-3, those segments were excluded. It was suggested by the authors that the approach could potentially be generalized to other disease states and immunological phenotypes. The study listed approximately 150 TCR beta chains as associated with cytomegalovirus. In an earlier analysis of a few hundred of the donors, most TCR beta V segments were observed in productive rearrangements about 90% or about 30% of the time, broadly matching IMGT annotations. The only immune exposure information available for the cohort was CMV serostatus. A further reported finding was that TCR beta sequences accurately predicted the HLA-A and HLA-B alleles for most subjects in the first cohort.

The library was built by means of the immunoSEQ multiplex PCR assay. A mixture of 60 forward primers for TCR Vbeta segments and 13 reverse primers for TCR Jbeta segments was used in the multiplex PCR. Amplification of the CDR3 region of rearranged TCR beta genes was performed with a multiplex PCR assay on genomic DNA. Amplified TCR beta libraries were sequenced as 87-base-pair reads on the Illumina HiSeq System. On the authors' methods: A later analysis tallied tens of millions of unique TCR beta chains across the 550 to 850 repertoires, and some 10 million of those chains were shared by two or more donors. Raw reads were error-corrected and collapsed into unique sequences with a nearest-neighbor algorithm that merged closely related sequences to remove PCR and sequencing errors. To assign V, D and J gene segments, CDR3 sequences were aligned to IMGT reference sequences. For a sequence to be retained, at least a six-nucleotide match to both a V gene segment and a J gene segment was required. Rearrangements were classified as productive when the CDR3 lacked stop codons and remained in frame with V and J, and all other rearrangements were classified as non-productive. CDR3 was defined according to IMGT convention as the region running from the second conserved V-encoded cysteine to the conserved J-encoded phenylalanine. The earlier analysis of some 540 of the donors excluded any sequence lacking an unambiguous match to a single V gene segment. An earlier analysis of several hundred of the donors classified V segments as functional when productive rearrangements were above 56.7% and as segregating when the standard deviation between donors was above 5%. A statistical classification framework was developed to diagnose cytomegalovirus status using the catalog of TCR beta chain sequences. In a later analysis, TCR nucleotide sequences were compared against IMGT/GENE-DB human TR gene sequences so that V and J genes could be assigned. Using the TCRdist pipeline, a later analysis assigned CDR3 sequences along with most-parsimonious VDJ recombination scenarios. In a later analysis, each TCR beta chain was defined by its CDR3 amino acid sequence together with its V-gene family, and reads without a unique V-gene family were excluded. In a later analysis, nearly 600 highly shared, low-generation-probability nucleotide sequences were removed to address suspected cross-contamination and a sequencing artifact. In a later analysis, a clonal expansion index for each public chain was calculated from normalized within-repertoire ranks of inferred template counts. In a later analysis, generation probabilities were computed using a VDJ recombination model fitted to out-of-frame rearrangements, and the results were checked against IGoR. A later analysis scored TCR-TCR, TCR-HLA and TCR-CMV co-occurrence with hypergeometric tests, applying a repertoire-size bias correction to TCR pairs. A later analysis estimated false discovery rates by permuting HLA or CMV assignments 20 times. A later analysis grouped co-occurring TCRs with DBSCAN, adding TCRdist sequence similarity when clustering within HLA-allele-positive subsets. Co-occurrence clustering excluded repertoires with fewer than 30,000 or more than 120,000 public chains, plus five with anomalous nucleotide sharing. This is the immuneACCESS table as TCRdb keeps it, with only in-frame sequences that have V and J called. A part of the clones is gone; compared with another copy, unresolved V genes explain less than half, and the rest is unexplained. V and J calls and clone size come straight from that table; D and trimming were deduced from the DNA. Recorded for this sample are 110,000 or so clones; over 65% of them occurred a single time. Clones ranked in the top ten supply roughly 2.6% of the sample.

As regards this clone: Its antigen has not been determined. Per-nucleotide qualities are absent, and no much larger clonotype sits a single base away.

In total, over 600 healthy bone marrow donors made up the cohort. All cohort members were sampled while nominally healthy, although unrecorded immune exposures were likely present. The donor was CMV seronegative and belonged to the group of 352 seronegative cohort members. Each donor provided a peripheral blood sample, and peripheral blood mononuclear cells were used for TCR beta sequencing. The Qiagen DNeasy Blood Extraction Kit was used to extract genomic DNA from the blood cell samples. V is pruned by 4 bases and J by 7 bases, leaving 7 bases of the junction without a gene match. Taken from the germline V gene, the CDR1 and CDR2 loops are SGHAT and FQNNGV. Its CDR3 holds 14 amino acids, cysteine through phenylalanine. The only DNA kept is the CDR3, 42 bases in frame from the first base.

The specimen was PBMCs. This sequence uses TRBV11-2 and TRBJ1-2; 9 bases in between match TRBD1. The source is a woman aged 18-29 years in good health and CMV-seronegative. In nucleotide form, the sequence is TGTGCCAGCAGCTCCCGGGACAGGGTGGGTGGCTACACCTTC. It translates as CASSSRDRVGGYTF.